This passage covers 6 T cell receptor beta chains from one sample sequenced in a study of T and B cells in COVID-19 patients. Multiplex PCR with BIOMED2 TRB-A/B primer pools amplified TRB rearrangements. MiXCR was run by TCRdb on the multiplex PCR reads, yielding one entry per CDR3 protein. The data hold 6,000 or so distinct CDR3 sequences, with roughly 26% observed a single time. Each TRB amplification used about 250-550 ng of genomic DNA from blood. Sequencing input: blood. All receptors derive from a human donor with active COVID-19.

The V call is TRBV5-1, the J call TRBJ1-5; D call uncertain. Trimming left V 1 base short and J 4 bases short, with 6 bases between. The CDR3 sequence is 13 residues long. Germline CDR1 and CDR2: SGHRS and YFSETQ. The CDR3 loop reads CASSLSGNQPQHF. CDR3 in DNA: TGCGCCAGCAGCTTGAGCGGAAATCAGCCCCAGCATTTT.

The sample holds one count of this clonotype. Since a much larger clone is just one base distant, this may be a read error. The J gene is TRBJ2-5, the V gene TRBV6-5; D gene ambiguous. The CDR3 length is 12 residues. V was clipped by 0 bases and J by 5 bases, with 4 bases between them. Per the germline V gene, CDR1 is MNHEY and CDR2 is SVGAGI. In DNA form, the CDR3 reads TGTGCCAGCAGTTACTCCCCGGAGACCCAGTACTTC. It encodes CASSYSPETQYF.

Within the sample, this clonotype is medium-sized (0.01 to 0.1%). J is TRBJ2-7 and V is TRBV18, with 9 nucleotides matching TRBD2. The last part of the DNA fits TRBJ2-5 better; the J call may be wrong. CDR1 is KGHSH and CDR2 is LQKENI in the germline V gene. There are 14 residues in the CDR3. DNA for the CDR3: TGTGCCAGCTCACCACCGGGACTAGCTACGACCCAGTACTTC. This encodes CASSPPGLATTQYF.

This clonotype is judged medium-sized (0.01 to 0.1%). This chain joins TRBV18 and TRBJ2-2; 8 nucleotides agree with TRBD2. V trimming: 2 bases; J trimming: 2 bases; junction bases outside the gene matches: 10. Germline CDR1 reads KGHSH; CDR2 reads LQKENI. The CDR3 contains 18 residues. The CDR3 bases are TGTGCCAGCTCACCATCAAGTCGGGGGGGTCCCAACACCGGGGAGCTGTTTTTT. Its protein is CASSPSSRGGPNTGELFF.

This clonotype is medium-sized. V and J are TRBV5-6 and TRBJ2-1; the D gene is possibly TRBD1 (6 bases). The germline gives CDR1 SGHDT, CDR2 YYEEEE. The CDR3 contains 16 residues. V lost 2 bases and J lost 0, with 12 bases in between. The CDR3 DNA follows: TGTGCCAGCAGCTTACAGGGAGCGAGCTCCTACAATGAGCAGTTCTTC. Translated: CASSLQGASSYNEQFF. Combining the CDR3 with reference TRBV5-6 and TRBJ2-1 gives the whole variable domain DAGVTQSPTHLIKTRGQQVTLRCSPKSGHDTVSWYQQALGQGPQFIFQYYEEEERQRGNFPDRFSGHQFPNYSSELNVNALLLGDSALYLCASSLQGASSYNEQFFGPGTRLTVL.

This clonotype was found many times. The chain links TRBV6-5 to TRBJ1-2; 9 positions agree with TRBD1. J gave up 3 bases and V 0 bases, and 2 bases lay outside the gene matches. Germline V gives CDR1 MNHEY, CDR2 SVGAGI. The CDR3 length is 15 residues. DNA of the CDR3: TGTGCCAGCAGTTACTCGACAGGGGGGTACTATGGCTACACCTTC. It is translated as CASSYSTGGYYGYTF.